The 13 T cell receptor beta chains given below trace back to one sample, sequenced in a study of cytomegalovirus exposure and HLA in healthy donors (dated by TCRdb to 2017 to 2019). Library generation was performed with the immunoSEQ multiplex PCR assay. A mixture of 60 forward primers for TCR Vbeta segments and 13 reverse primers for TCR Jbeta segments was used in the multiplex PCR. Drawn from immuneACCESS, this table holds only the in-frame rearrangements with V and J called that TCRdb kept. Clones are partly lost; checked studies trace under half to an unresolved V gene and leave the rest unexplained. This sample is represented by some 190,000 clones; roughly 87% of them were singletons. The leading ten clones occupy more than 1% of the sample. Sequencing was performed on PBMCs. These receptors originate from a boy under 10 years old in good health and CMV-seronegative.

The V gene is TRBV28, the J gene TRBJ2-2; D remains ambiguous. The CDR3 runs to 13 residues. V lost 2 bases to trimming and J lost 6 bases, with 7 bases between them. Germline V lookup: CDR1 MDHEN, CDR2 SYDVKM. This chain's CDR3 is CASSLPPAGELFF. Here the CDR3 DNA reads TGTGCCAGCAGTTTACCCCCGGCCGGGGAGCTGTTTTTT.

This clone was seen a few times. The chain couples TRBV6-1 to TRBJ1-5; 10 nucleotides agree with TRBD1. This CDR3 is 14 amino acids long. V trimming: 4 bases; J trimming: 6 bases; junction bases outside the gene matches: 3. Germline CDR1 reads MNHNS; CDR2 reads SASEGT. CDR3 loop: CASSGTGGVQPQHF. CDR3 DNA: TGTGCCAGCAGTGGGACAGGGGGAGTTCAGCCCCAGCATTTT.

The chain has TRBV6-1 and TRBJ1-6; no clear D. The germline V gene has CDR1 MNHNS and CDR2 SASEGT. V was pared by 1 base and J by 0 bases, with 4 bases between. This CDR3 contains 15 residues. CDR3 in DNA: TGTGCCAGCAGTGAAGGTAGCTCCTATAATTCACCCCTCCACTTT. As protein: CASSEGSSYNSPLHF.

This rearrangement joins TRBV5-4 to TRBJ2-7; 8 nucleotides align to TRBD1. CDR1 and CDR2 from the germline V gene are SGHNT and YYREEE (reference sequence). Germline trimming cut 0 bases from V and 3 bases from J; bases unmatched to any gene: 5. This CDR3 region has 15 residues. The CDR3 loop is CASSLAQGADYEQYF. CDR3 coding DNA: TGTGCCAGCAGCTTGGCGCAGGGGGCCGACTACGAGCAGTACTTC.

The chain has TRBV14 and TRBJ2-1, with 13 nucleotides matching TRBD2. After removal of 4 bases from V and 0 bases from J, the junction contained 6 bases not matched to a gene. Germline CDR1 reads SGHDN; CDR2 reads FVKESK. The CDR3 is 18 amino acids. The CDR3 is CASSPRLAGGLSYNEQFF. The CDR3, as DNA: TGTGCCAGCAGCCCACGACTAGCGGGGGGACTCTCCTACAATGAGCAGTTCTTC.

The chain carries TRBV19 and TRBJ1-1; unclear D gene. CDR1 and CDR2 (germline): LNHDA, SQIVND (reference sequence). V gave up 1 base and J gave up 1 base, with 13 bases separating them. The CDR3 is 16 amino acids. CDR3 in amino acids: CASSIGAPRPNTEAFF. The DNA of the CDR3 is TGTGCCAGTAGTATAGGGGCTCCAAGACCGAACACTGAAGCTTTCTTT.

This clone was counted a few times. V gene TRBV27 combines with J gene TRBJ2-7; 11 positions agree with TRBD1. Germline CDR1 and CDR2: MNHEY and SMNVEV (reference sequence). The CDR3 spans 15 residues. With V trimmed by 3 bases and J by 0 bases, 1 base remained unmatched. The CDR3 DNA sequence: TGTGCCAGCAGTTTTGGGACAGGGGGCTCCTACGAGCAGTACTTC. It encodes CASSFGTGGSYEQYF.

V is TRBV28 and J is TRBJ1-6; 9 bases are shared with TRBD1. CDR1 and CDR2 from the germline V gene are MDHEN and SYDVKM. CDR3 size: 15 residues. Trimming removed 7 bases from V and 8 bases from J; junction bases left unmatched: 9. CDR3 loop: CASKPGQGIHSPLHF. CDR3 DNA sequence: TGTGCCAGCAAACCAGGACAGGGGATTCATTCACCCCTCCACTTT.

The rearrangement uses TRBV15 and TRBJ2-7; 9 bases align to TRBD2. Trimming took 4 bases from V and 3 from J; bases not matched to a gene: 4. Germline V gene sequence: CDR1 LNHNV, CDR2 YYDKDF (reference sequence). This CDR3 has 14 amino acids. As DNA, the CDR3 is TGTGCCACCAGCACGAAGCGGGGGGACTACGAGCAGTACTTC. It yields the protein CATSTKRGDYEQYF.

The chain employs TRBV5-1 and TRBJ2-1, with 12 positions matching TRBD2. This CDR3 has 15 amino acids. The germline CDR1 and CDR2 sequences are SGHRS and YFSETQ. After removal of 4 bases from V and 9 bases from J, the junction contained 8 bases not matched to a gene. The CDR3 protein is CASSRTSGVGGEQFF. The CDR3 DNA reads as TGCGCCAGCAGCCGGACTAGCGGGGTGGGAGGTGAGCAGTTCTTC.

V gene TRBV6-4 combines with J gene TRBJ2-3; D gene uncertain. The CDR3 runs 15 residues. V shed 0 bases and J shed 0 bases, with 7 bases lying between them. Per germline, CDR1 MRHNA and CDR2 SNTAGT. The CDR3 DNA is TGTGCCAGCAGTGACTCGGCGGAGAGCACAGATACGCAGTATTTT. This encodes CASSDSAESTDTQYF.

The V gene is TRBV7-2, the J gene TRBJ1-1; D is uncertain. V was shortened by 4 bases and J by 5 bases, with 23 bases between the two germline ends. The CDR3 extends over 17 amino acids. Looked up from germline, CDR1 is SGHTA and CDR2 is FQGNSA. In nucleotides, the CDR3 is TGTGCCAGCAGCTCTAGCCGAACCGGCCTCCGGGGAACTGAAGCTTTCTTT. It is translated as CASSSSRTGLRGTEAFF.

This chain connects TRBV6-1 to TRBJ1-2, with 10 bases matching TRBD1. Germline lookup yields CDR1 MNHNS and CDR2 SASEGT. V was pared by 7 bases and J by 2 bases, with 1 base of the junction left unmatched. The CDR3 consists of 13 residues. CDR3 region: CASKDRGNYGYTF. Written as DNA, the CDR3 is TGTGCCAGCAAGGACAGGGGGAACTATGGCTACACCTTC.